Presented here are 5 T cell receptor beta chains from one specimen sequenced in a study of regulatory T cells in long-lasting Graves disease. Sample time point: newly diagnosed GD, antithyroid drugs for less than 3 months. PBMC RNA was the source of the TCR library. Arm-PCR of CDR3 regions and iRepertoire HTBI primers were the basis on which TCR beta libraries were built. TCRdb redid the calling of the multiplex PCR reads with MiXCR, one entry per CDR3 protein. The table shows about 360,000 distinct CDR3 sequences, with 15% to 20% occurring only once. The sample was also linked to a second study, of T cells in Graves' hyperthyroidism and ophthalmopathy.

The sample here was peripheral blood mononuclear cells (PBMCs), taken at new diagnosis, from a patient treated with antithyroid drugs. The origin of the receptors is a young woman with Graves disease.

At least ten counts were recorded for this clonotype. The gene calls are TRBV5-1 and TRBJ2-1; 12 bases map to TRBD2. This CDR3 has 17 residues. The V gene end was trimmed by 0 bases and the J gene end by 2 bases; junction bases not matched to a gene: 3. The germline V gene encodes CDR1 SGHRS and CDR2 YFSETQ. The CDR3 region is CASSLGGLAGPYNEQFF. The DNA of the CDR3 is TGCGCCAGCAGCTTGGGTGGACTAGCGGGGCCCTACAATGAGCAGTTCTTC.

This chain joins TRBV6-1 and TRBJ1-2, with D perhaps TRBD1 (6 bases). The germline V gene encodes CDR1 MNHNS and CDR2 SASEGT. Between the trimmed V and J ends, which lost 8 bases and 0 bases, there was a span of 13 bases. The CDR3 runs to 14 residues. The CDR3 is CASQKGGPNYGYTF. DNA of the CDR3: TGTGCCAGCCAGAAGGGGGGCCCTAACTATGGCTACACCTTC.

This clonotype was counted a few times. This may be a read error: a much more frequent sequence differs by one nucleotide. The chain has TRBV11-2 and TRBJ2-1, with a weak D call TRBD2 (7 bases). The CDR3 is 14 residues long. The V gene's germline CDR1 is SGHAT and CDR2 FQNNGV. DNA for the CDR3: TGTGCCAGCAGCTTAGGGGGGGGGCGGAATGAGCAGTCCTTC. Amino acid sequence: CASSLGGGRNEQSF.

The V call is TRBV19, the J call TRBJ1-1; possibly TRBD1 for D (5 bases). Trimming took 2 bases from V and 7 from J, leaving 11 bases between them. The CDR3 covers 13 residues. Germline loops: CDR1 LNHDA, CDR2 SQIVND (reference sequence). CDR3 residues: CASSITAGLEAFF. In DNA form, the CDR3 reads TGTGCCAGTAGTATAACGGCAGGGCTTGAAGCTTTCTTT. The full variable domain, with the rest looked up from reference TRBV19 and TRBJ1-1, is DGGITQSPKYLFRKEGQNVTLSCEQNLNHDAMYWYRQDPGQGLRLIYYSQIVNDFQKGDIAEGYSVSREKKESFPLTVTSAQKNPTAFYLCASSITAGLEAFFGQGTRLTVV.

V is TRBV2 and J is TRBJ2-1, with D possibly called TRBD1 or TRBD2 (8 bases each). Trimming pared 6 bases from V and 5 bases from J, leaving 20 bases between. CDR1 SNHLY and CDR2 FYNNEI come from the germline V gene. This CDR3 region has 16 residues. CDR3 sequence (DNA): TGTGCCAGCAGCTCCCGGACTAGCAGGGGGCACAATGAGCAGTTCTTC. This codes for CASSSRTSRGHNEQFF.